A selection of T cell receptor beta chains follows, all from one sample in a study of response to subunit inactivated influenza vaccine. MiXCR was run by TCRdb on the RT-PCR reads, yielding one entry per CDR3 protein. The data hold roughly 780,000 distinct CDR3 sequences, with roughly 18% observed a single time. The specimen was PBMCs from blood, collected about 5 days after vaccination. The receptors stem from a man over 45 who received an inactivated influenza vaccine. CDR3s include the opening cysteine and the closing phenylalanine or tryptophan. D genes are given only for firm matches. The size entry is marked missing in some rows and otherwise reads once, few, many or a size class.

clone_size j_call v_call d_call cdr3_nt cdr3_aa
- TRBJ1-5 TRBV6-1 - TGTGCCAGCAGTCCCTGGCGACCCAATCAGCCCCAGCATTTT CASSPWRPNQPQHF
- TRBJ2-5 TRBV6-1 TRBD1 TGTGCCAGCACTGAGAGGACAGGGCTACAAGAGACCCAGTACTTC CASTERTGLQETQYF
few TRBJ1-1 TRBV6-2/TRBV6-3 - TGTGCCAGCAGTTACGATTCGGCATTTGAAGCTTTCTTT CASSYDSAFEAFF
few TRBJ2-1 TRBV7-2 TRBD2 TGTGCCAGCAGCCCCCGTCGGACTAGCGGGGACAATGAGCAGTTCTTC CASSPRRTSGDNEQFF
- TRBJ2-2 TRBV20-1 TRBD2 TGCAGTGCTAGAGTGGCGGGAGTTCCCGGGGAGCTGTTTTTT CSARVAGVPGELFF
- TRBJ2-5 TRBV6-5 TRBD2 TGTGCCAGCAGTTCGACGACTAGCATGGAGACCCAGTACTTC CASSSTTSMETQYF
few TRBJ2-1 TRBV6-5 TRBD2 TGTGCCAGCAGTTACTCCCCATTAGCGGGGGGTATAAATGAGCAGTTCTTC CASSYSPLAGGINEQFF
few TRBJ2-3 TRBV7-9 - TGTGCCAGCAGCCCTCACAAAGGCGGCACAGATACGCAGTATTTT CASSPHKGGTDTQYF
few TRBJ2-7 TRBV5-5 - TGTGCCAGCAGCTTCGACAGGTTTGAGCAGTACTTC CASSFDRFEQYF
few TRBJ2-1 TRBV5-1 TRBD2 TGCGCCAGCAGCTCTTCGGCGGGAGGGGATGAGCAGTTCTTC CASSSSAGGDEQFF
- TRBJ2-1 TRBV18 TRBD1 TGTGCCAGCTCACCACCGATTGGACAGGGGCGCGACAATGAGCAGTTCTTC CASSPPIGQGRDNEQFF
few TRBJ1-1 TRBV16 - TGTGCCAGCAGCCCGCCCCGGGCGGGAGGGGACACTGAAGCTTTCTTT CASSPPRAGGDTEAFF
few TRBJ1-2 TRBV4-3 TRBD1 TGCGCCAGCAGCCACCCCCGACGACAGGGTGAGGCCCGCTATGGCTACACCTTC CASSHPRRQGEARYGYTF
few TRBJ2-7 TRBV11-2 TRBD1 TGTGCCAGCAGCTTAGCCGGACAGGGGGGAGTACAGCAGTACTTC CASSLAGQGGVQQYF
- TRBJ2-3 TRBV7-2 TRBD2 TGTGCCAGCAGTGATGGGACTAGCGGGGACACAGATACGCAGTATTTT CASSDGTSGDTDTQYF
few TRBJ2-5 TRBV7-3 TRBD1 TGTGCCAGCAGCTTAACGCCCGGGACAGGGATTGGAGAGACCCAGTACTTC CASSLTPGTGIGETQYF
- TRBJ2-3 TRBV21-1 - TGTGCCAGCAGTTATAGCGGGGGAAGCACAGATACGCAGTATTTT CASSYSGGSTDTQYF
once TRBJ2-5 TRBV15 - TGTGCCACCAGCCCCCCCCCACCCCAAGAGACCCAGTACTTC CATSPPPPQETQYF
many TRBJ1-3 TRBV20-1 - TGCAGTGCCAGTACAGGTTCATCTGGAAACACCATATATTTT CSASTGSSGNTIYF
few TRBJ2-7 TRBV12-3/TRBV12-4 TRBD1 TGTGCCAGCAGATACGAGACAGGGGGACCCTACGAGCAGTACTTC CASRYETGGPYEQYF
- TRBJ2-5 TRBV20-1 - TGCAGGATGGAGAGGACAGACTCCCAAGAGACCCAGTACTTC CRMERTDSQETQYF
- TRBJ2-2 TRBV7-3 - TGTGCCAGCAGCTCAAGAGCGGGTTACGCGAACACCGGGGAGCTGTTTTTT CASSSRAGYANTGELFF
- TRBJ1-4 TRBV4-2 TRBD1 TGTGCCAGCAGCCAAGAACTGGGACAGGGAAGGGAAAAACTGTTTTTT CASSQELGQGREKLFF
- TRBJ1-6 TRBV7-2 - TGTGCCAGCAGCTTAGTACCAGGGAGCTCCTATAATTCACCCCTCCACTTT CASSLVPGSSYNSPLHF
- TRBJ1-2 TRBV20-1 - TGCAGTGCTAGGCCACGGGACACACGCCGTTATGGCTACACCTTC CSARPRDTRRYGYTF
few TRBJ1-5 TRBV3-1 TRBD1 TGTGCCAGCAGCCAAGGACAGGGGAGTCAGCCCCAGCATTTT CASSQGQGSQPQHF
few TRBJ1-2 TRBV7-9 - TGTGCCAGCAGCTCGATGGCGGACAGAGCAAATGGCTACACCTTC CASSSMADRANGYTF
many TRBJ2-5 TRBV12-3/TRBV12-4 TRBD2 TGTGCCAGCAGCCTCGGGACTAGCTGGAGGGAGACCCAGTACTTC CASSLGTSWRETQYF
- TRBJ1-2 TRBV27 - - CASSSSSLGRGYGYTF
- TRBJ1-2 TRBV20-1 - TGCAGTGCTAGAGGGCAAAGGGGGTATGGCTACACCTTC CSARGQRGYGYTF
- TRBJ2-7 TRBV7-2 TRBD2 TGTGCCACCGGACTAGCGGGGGAATACGAGCAGTACTTC CATGLAGEYEQYF
- TRBJ2-7 TRBV15 TRBD1 TGTGCCACCAGCAGAGACGGACAGGGTTTGGGGGAGCAGTACTTC CATSRDGQGLGEQYF
- TRBJ2-7 TRBV5-1 TRBD1 TGCGCCAGCAACCCGGGACAGGCCCTCTACGAGCAGTACTTC CASNPGQALYEQYF
few TRBJ2-7 TRBV29-1 - TGCAGCGTTGATGGGGACGAGTTCTCCTACGAGCAGTACTTC CSVDGDEFSYEQYF
few TRBJ2-1 TRBV2 - TGTGCCAGCAGTGTTATCCGTGGTGAGCAGTTCTTC CASSVIRGEQFF
few TRBJ2-5 TRBV9 TRBD2 TGTGCCAGCAGCGTAGCGGCTAGCGGGAGTAAAGAGACCCAGTACTTC CASSVAASGSKETQYF
few TRBJ2-3 TRBV10-1 - TGCGCCAGCAGTGAGAGTAGACTAGACCGCACAGATACGCAGTATTTT CASSESRLDRTDTQYF
few TRBJ1-4 TRBV12-3/TRBV12-4 TRBD1 TGTGCCAGCAGTCAACAGGGGCATAATGAAAAACTGTTTTTT CASSQQGHNEKLFF
- TRBJ1-3 TRBV4-1 - TGCGCCAGCGGGGAAGCTGGAAACACCATATATTTT CASGEAGNTIYF
few TRBJ2-5 TRBV10-3 - TGTGCCCACTCCTCCGACAACCAAGAGACCCAGTACTTC CAHSSDNQETQYF
- TRBJ1-6 TRBV4-3 - TGCGCCAGCAGCCAAATAAGAGGATACATCGACTCACCCCTCCACTTT CASSQIRGYIDSPLHF
few TRBJ2-3 TRBV5-1 - TGCGCCAGCAGCCACCTGACAAGCGGAGATACGCAGTATTTT CASSHLTSGDTQYF